The clone carrying this TCR beta chain was recorded many times. Its target is unknown. The junction departs from germline at one end; a sequencing error may be responsible. These data originate in a study of T-cell memory formation after mild COVID-19. Broader study findings: Contracting CD4+ clones sat mainly in CM and EM; CD8+ in EMRA.

One entry per CDR3 protein, called by TCRdb with MiXCR from the 5' RACE reads. Of hundreds of thousands of distinct CDR3 sequences listed, about a sixth are singletons. The sample consisted of PBMCs or a T cell subset sorted from them (not recorded which). The source of this sequence is a man between 18 and 29 years old who had mild COVID-19 (a few samples of this study predate the infection). Cell type and time point are not known.

The CDR3 spells CASSSPGADTQYF. The CDR3 nucleotides read TGCGCCAGCAGCTCACCGGGGGCAGATACGCAGTATTTT. The chain links TRBV27 to TRBJ2-3, with D possibly matching TRBD2 (6 bases). Germline V CDR1 and CDR2: MNHEY, SMNVEV (reference sequence). The CDR3 length is 13 residues.